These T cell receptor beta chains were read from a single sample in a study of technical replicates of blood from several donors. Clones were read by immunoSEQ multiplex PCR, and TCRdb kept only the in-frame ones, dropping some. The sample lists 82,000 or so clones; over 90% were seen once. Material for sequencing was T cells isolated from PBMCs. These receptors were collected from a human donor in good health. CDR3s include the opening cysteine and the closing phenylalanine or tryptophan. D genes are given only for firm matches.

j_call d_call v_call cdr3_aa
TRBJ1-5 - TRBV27 CASTGGVNQPQHF
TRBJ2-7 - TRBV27 CASSLSHRNEQYF
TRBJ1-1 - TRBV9 CASSGGGGQTEAFF
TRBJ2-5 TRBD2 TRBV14 CASSLFRLAHETQYF
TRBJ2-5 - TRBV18 CASSPPAAQETQYF
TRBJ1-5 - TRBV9 CASSVSGGVGQPQHF
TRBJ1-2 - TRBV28 CASSPTSGYTF
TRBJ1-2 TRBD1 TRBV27 CASSLTGGGYGYTF
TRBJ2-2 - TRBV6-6 CASSSIGTGELFF
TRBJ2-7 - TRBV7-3 CASSLYHDGPGVLYF
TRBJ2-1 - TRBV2 CASSEGLLSIYNEQFF
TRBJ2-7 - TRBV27 CASGASVYEQYF
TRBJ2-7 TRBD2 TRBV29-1 CSARGSLAEQYF
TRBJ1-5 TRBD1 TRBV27 CASSWTGGSNQPQHF
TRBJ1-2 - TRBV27 CASSSSLYGYTF
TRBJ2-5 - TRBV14 CASSLQGGETQYF
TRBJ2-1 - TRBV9 CASSVSSSYNEQFF
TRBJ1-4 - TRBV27 CATSDSLATNEKLFF
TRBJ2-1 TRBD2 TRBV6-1 CASSAAGGPNEQFF
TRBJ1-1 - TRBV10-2 CASRTIGRNTEAFF
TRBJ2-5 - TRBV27 CASSAGWGGPKTQYF
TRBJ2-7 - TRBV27 CASSLNRLIPYEQYF
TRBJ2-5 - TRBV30 CAWRGGVVETQYF
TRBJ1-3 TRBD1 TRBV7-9 CASRQGDGNTIYF
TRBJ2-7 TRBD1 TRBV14 CASSQPGGSEQYF
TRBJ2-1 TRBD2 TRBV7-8 CASRPTSGRAMHNEQFF
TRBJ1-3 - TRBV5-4 CASSLAGLGNTIYF
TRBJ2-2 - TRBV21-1 CASNQTKTRLAGDPGELFF
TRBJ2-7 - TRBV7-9 CASGTTETYEQYF
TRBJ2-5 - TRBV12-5 CASGLRLGGIQETQYF
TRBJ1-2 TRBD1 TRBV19 CASFPGTGPNYGYTF
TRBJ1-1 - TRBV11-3 CASSLGRVTEAFF
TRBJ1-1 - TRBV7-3 CASSLTGTNTEAFF
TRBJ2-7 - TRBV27 CASSFKFHTSYEQYF
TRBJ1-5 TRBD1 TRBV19 CASKLDRGGNQPQHF